A single sample is the source of the 23 T cell receptor beta chains below, sequenced in a study of radiation and T cells in renal cell carcinoma. TCRdb's copy holds only in-frame clones and misses some; the assay was immunoSEQ multiplex PCR. The data contain about 86,000 clones, around four fifths of them singletons. Sample time point: blood 4 weeks post-SBRT, at nephrectomy. Treatment: 15 Gy SBRT to primary tumor, nephrectomy 4 weeks later. The sequencing used blood, collected from a patient whose treatment included radiotherapy and nephrectomy. The receptors originated from a man aged 45-65 years with renal cell carcinoma.

The chain recombines TRBV2 with TRBJ2-7; 7 bases are shared with TRBD2. The CDR3 consists of 16 residues. Germline V CDR1 and CDR2: SNHLY, FYNNEI. V lost 4 bases and J lost 5; bases outside the gene matches: 14. The CDR3 coding sequence is TGTGCCAGCAGTGCATTTGGGAGCGGGATTTCGCACGAGCAGTACTTC. Translation: CASSAFGSGISHEQYF.

This clone was seen just once. The rearrangement joins TRBV18 to TRBJ2-7; D gene ambiguous. The CDR3 totals 12 residues. The germline V gene encodes CDR1 KGHSH and CDR2 LQKENI. V shed 2 bases and J shed 2 bases, with 4 bases lying between them. CDR3 sequence reads: CASSPVTYEQYF. The CDR3 DNA is TGTGCCAGCTCACCAGTAACCTACGAGCAGTACTTC.

This clone was counted once. The chain combines TRBV29-1 with TRBJ1-3; perhaps TRBD1 as D (6 bases). The germline V gene encodes CDR1 SQVTM and CDR2 ANQGSEA. Trimming pared 7 bases from V and 0 bases from J, leaving 13 bases between. The CDR3 contains 14 residues. This chain's CDR3 is CSARRQDSGNTIYF. CDR3 DNA sequence: TGCAGCGCCAGACGACAGGACTCTGGAAACACCATATATTTT.

The chain carries TRBV12-2 and TRBJ2-7; TRBD2, the D gene given by the table, was not confirmed from the DNA. TRBV12-2 is recorded as a pseudogene. The CDR3 is 15 residues long. DNA for the CDR3: TGTGCAAGTCGCGGGGAGACTCCCAGCTCCTACGAGCAGTACTTC. Translated: CASRGETPSSYEQYF.

The V gene is TRBV5-5, the J gene TRBJ1-1, with no clear D. Germline V gives CDR1 SGHKS, CDR2 YYEKEE (reference sequence). Trimming left V 4 bases short and J 8 bases short, with 18 bases between. The CDR3 length is 14 residues. The CDR3 DNA reads as TGTGCCAGCAGCACTTACCCCGGGGAGGGAGAAGCTTTCTTT. Translation gives CASSTYPGEGEAFF.

The gene calls are TRBV14 and TRBJ2-1, with 7 nucleotides matching TRBD1. Losses at the gene ends were 4 bases for V and 0 bases for J; bases not matched to a gene: 0. Germline V gives CDR1 SGHDN, CDR2 FVKESK. The CDR3 consists of 14 residues. Here the CDR3 reads CASSRDSSYNEQFF. In DNA form, the CDR3 reads TGTGCCAGCAGCCGGGACAGCTCCTACAATGAGCAGTTCTTC.

The chain links TRBV4-3 to TRBJ1-2, with D possibly being TRBD1 (6 bases). The CDR3 extends over 15 amino acids. CDR1 and CDR2 (germline): LGHNA, YSLEER. V was trimmed by 1 base and J by 4 bases, leaving 13 bases between them. DNA for the CDR3: TGCGCCAGCAGCCAAGTCGACAGGTCCGCCTATGGCTACACCTTC. Encoded protein: CASSQVDRSAYGYTF.

This rearrangement joins TRBV4-2 to TRBJ2-3; 9 nucleotides agree with TRBD2. Trimming removed 4 bases from V and 3 bases from J; junction bases left unmatched: 2. This CDR3 is built from 14 residues. Germline V gene data show CDR1 as LGHNA and CDR2 as YNFKEQ. As DNA, the CDR3 is TGTGCCAGCAGCCGAGCGGGGGGAACAGATACGCAGTATTTT. This gives the protein CASSRAGGTDTQYF.

This clone was found a few times. The J gene is TRBJ2-2, the V gene TRBV13; 7 bases are a match to TRBD1. This CDR3 has 15 amino acids. Trimming cost V 3 bases and J 2 bases; bases outside gene matches: 3. Germline V gene lookup returns CDR1 PRHDT and CDR2 FYEKMQ (reference sequence). CDR3 loop: CASSLGTANTGELFF. The CDR3 region has the DNA TGTGCCAGCAGCTTGGGGACAGCCAACACCGGGGAGCTGTTTTTT.

The CDR3 is CASSEWGLMSNQPQHF. In DNA, the CDR3 is TGTGCCAGCAGTGAATGGGGGTTGATGAGCAATCAGCCCCAGCATTTT. The chain links TRBV6-1 to TRBJ1-5, with D maybe TRBD1 (5 bases). The CDR3 sequence is 16 residues long. Germline V gene data show CDR1 as MNHNS and CDR2 as SASEGT. V was shortened by 2 bases and J by 1 base, with 12 bases between the two germline ends.

This chain connects TRBV11-2 to TRBJ2-7; D is undetermined. Per the germline V gene, CDR1 is SGHAT and CDR2 is FQNNGV. V lost 1 base and J 1 base, leaving 5 bases between the germline ends. CDR3 size: 13 residues. CDR3 sequence (DNA): TGTGCCAGCAGCTTAGGGGTTTCCTACGAGCAGTACTTC. This codes for CASSLGVSYEQYF.

The chain couples TRBV18 to TRBJ2-3; 9 nucleotides match TRBD2. The CDR3 spans 15 residues. In germline, CDR1 is KGHSH, CDR2 LQKENI. After removal of 4 bases from V and 6 bases from J, the junction contained 8 bases not matched to a gene. The CDR3 nucleotides are TGTGCCAGCTCACGACCCGGGACTAGCAGGGATACGCAGTATTTT. Its translation is CASSRPGTSRDTQYF.

The V call is TRBV4-1, the J call TRBJ1-2, with 9 bases identical to TRBD1. The V gene end was trimmed by 3 bases and the J gene end by 6 bases; junction bases not matched to a gene: 5. This CDR3 is 14 amino acids long. The germline gives CDR1 MGHRA, CDR2 YSYEKL. The CDR3 DNA sequence: TGCGCCAGCAGCCACCCGGGACAGGGAAATGGCTACACCTTC. This gives the protein CASSHPGQGNGYTF.

This chain joins TRBV2 and TRBJ2-3; possible D gene TRBD1, 6 bases. The CDR3 spans 13 residues. V was shortened by 8 bases and J by 5 bases, with 14 bases between the two germline ends. CDR1 is SNHLY, CDR2 FYNNEI, per germline. As DNA, the CDR3 is TGTGCCAGCCAAGAGGTAGGGGGAGATACGCAGTATTTT. It yields the protein CASQEVGGDTQYF.

Relative to its sample, this clone is medium-sized. The chain couples TRBV28 to TRBJ2-7, with a possible D match to TRBD2 (5 bases). The CDR3 is made up of 16 amino acids. CDR1 and CDR2 from the germline V gene are MDHEN and SYDVKM. Between the trimmed V and J ends, which lost 6 bases and 4 bases, there was a span of 22 bases. The CDR3 loop is CASSPLAGLPGYEQYF. The CDR3 DNA follows: TGTGCCAGCAGCCCCCTTGCGGGCCTACCCGGTTACGAGCAGTACTTC.

The gene calls are TRBV6-1 and TRBJ2-5; tentatively, D is TRBD2 (7 bases). The V end was cut by 8 bases, the J end by 4 bases, with 20 bases between. CDR3 length equals 15 residues. From germline, CDR1 is MNHNS and CDR2 SASEGT. This CDR3 reads CASFRGAGEGETQYF. Here the CDR3 DNA reads TGTGCCAGCTTCCGAGGGGCAGGGGAGGGAGAGACCCAGTACTTC.

Relative to its sample, this clone is medium-sized. Other DNA sequences from this sample encode an identical CDR3 as well. J is TRBJ1-1 and V is TRBV27, with D perhaps TRBD1 (5 bases). There are 12 residues in the CDR3. Germline V gene sequence: CDR1 MNHEY, CDR2 SMNVEV (reference sequence). The ends were cut back, 4 bases at V and 5 bases at J, with 8 bases in the middle. The chain's CDR3 is CASSSGGTEAFF. For the CDR3, the DNA is TGTGCCAGCAGTTCTGGGGGTACTGAAGCTTTCTTT.

The V and J genes are TRBV7-8 and TRBJ1-6; tentatively, D is TRBD1 (6 bases). The CDR3 sequence is 13 residues long. CDR1 and CDR2 from the germline V gene are SGHVS and FQNEAQ. Trimming shortened V by 5 bases and J by 10 bases, and 12 bases separated the two germline ends. CDR3 in amino acids: CASSKGGISPLHF. Here the CDR3 DNA reads TGTGCCAGCAGCAAGGGGGGGATCTCACCCCTCCACTTT.

The chain carries TRBV5-6 and TRBJ1-4; the D gene is possibly TRBD1 (5 bases). CDR1 SGHDT and CDR2 YYEEEE come from the germline V gene. This CDR3 region has 13 residues. V lost 3 bases and J lost 7, with 10 bases in between. The CDR3 region is CASSWGGGEKLFF. DNA of the CDR3: TGTGCCAGCAGCTGGGGGGGTGGTGAAAAACTGTTTTTT.

This rearrangement joins TRBV5-1 to TRBJ2-7; no clear D gene. V was cut by 1 base and J by 2 bases, with 16 bases left in between. CDR3 size: 16 residues. Per germline, CDR1 SGHRS and CDR2 YFSETQ. The CDR3 reads CASSLLGQADPYEQYF. CDR3 nucleotides: TGCGCCAGCAGCTTGTTGGGCCAGGCCGATCCCTACGAGCAGTACTTC.

The chain joins TRBV2 to TRBJ1-2, with 7 positions matching TRBD1. CDR1 is SNHLY and CDR2 is FYNNEI in the germline V gene. V lost 3 bases and J lost 1; bases outside the gene matches: 17. This CDR3 has 19 amino acids. DNA for the CDR3: TGTGCCAGCAGTGACCTCCGTGGACAGGTTGGGGGAGGTAACTATGGCTACACCTTC. This encodes CASSDLRGQVGGGNYGYTF.

This clone was picked up one time. The chain employs TRBV28 and TRBJ2-1; a possible D gene is TRBD2 (5 bases). V gave up 7 bases and J gave up 0 bases, with 16 bases separating them. Germline V gene lookup returns CDR1 MDHEN and CDR2 SYDVKM. This CDR3 contains 16 residues. The CDR3 reads CASKLESPHSYNEQFF. The CDR3 region has the DNA TGTGCCAGCAAACTAGAGTCTCCGCACTCCTACAATGAGCAGTTCTTC.

This rearrangement joins TRBV10-3 to TRBJ2-1; the D gene is possibly TRBD2 (5 bases). Germline V gives CDR1 ENHRY, CDR2 SYGVKD. V lost 3 bases to trimming and J lost 9 bases, with 12 bases between them. The CDR3 is made up of 13 amino acids. For the CDR3, the DNA is TGTGCCATCAGTGACCCCGGGGAGACTGAGCAGTTCTTC. Translated, it gives CAISDPGETEQFF.